One and the same sample provided the 29 T cell receptor beta chains below, sequenced in a study of graft-versus-host responses after intestinal transplantation. Assay used: immunoSEQ multiplex PCR; TCRdb lists only in-frame clones, some missing. The sample has about 37,000 clones; around 90% are singletons. Intraepithelial and lamina propria lymphocytes were freed from processed graft tissue. The sequenced sample was ileum tissue, obtained about 200 days after intestinal transplant. These receptors all come from a human patient who received an intestinal transplant, so some T cells may come from the graft donor.

The chain combines TRBV5-4 with TRBJ1-4, with 8 bases identical to TRBD1. The CDR3 totals 16 residues. Losses at the gene ends were 3 bases for V and 2 bases for J; bases not matched to a gene: 6. Germline CDR1 and CDR2: SGHNT and YYREEE (reference sequence). CDR3: CASSYGQGATNEKLFF. CDR3 DNA: TGTGCCAGCAGCTATGGACAGGGCGCGACTAATGAAAAACTGTTTTTT.

The CDR3 loop is CATSRVKGGQGNEKLFF. The CDR3 DNA reads as TGTGCCACCAGCAGAGTAAAAGGAGGACAGGGTAATGAAAAACTGTTTTTT. This chain links TRBV15 with TRBJ1-4; 8 nucleotides line up with TRBD1. The CDR3 runs to 17 residues. After removal of 1 base from V and 4 bases from J, the junction contained 8 bases not matched to a gene. The V gene's germline CDR1 is LNHNV and CDR2 YYDKDF (reference sequence).

The chain employs TRBV5-1 and TRBJ2-1; no reliable D call. CDR1 is SGHRS and CDR2 is YFSETQ in the germline V gene. Deletions cut 0 bases from V and 6 bases from J, with 25 bases between. The length of the CDR3 is 19 residues. CDR3 amino acids: CASSLARIRVYSSGNEQFF. The CDR3 DNA follows: TGCGCCAGCAGCTTGGCCAGAATTCGGGTATACAGTTCGGGCAATGAGCAGTTCTTC.

This clone was detected only once. V gene TRBV15 combines with J gene TRBJ2-1; TRBD2 might be the D (6 bases). The CDR3 consists of 16 residues. V was trimmed by 1 base and J by 8 bases, leaving 18 bases between them. Germline assignment: CDR1 LNHNV and CDR2 YYDKDF (reference sequence). CDR3 amino acids: CATSRVPGVVGDEQFF. CDR3 DNA sequence: TGTGCCACCAGCAGAGTTCCGGGAGTGGTAGGCGATGAGCAGTTCTTC.

The chain has TRBV15 and TRBJ1-5; possibly TRBD1 for D (5 bases). Germline-derived CDR1 and CDR2 are LNHNV and YYDKDF (reference sequence). V gave up 2 bases and J gave up 8 bases, with 16 bases separating them. This CDR3 is built from 15 residues. CDR3 coding DNA: TGTGCCACCAGCAGATCTACGGGGGGGAGCAAGCCCCAGCATTTT. Protein product: CATSRSTGGSKPQHF. Variable domain in full (rest from reference TRBV15 and TRBJ1-5): DAMVIQNPRYQVTQFGKPVTLSCSQTLNHNVMYWYQQKSSQAPKLLFHYYDKDFNNEADTPDNFQSRRPNTSFCFLDIRSPGLGDTAMYLCATSRSTGGSKPQHFGDGTRLSIL.

The rearrangement uses TRBV12-5 and TRBJ2-1, with 7 bases aligning to TRBD2. Germline V gene sequence: CDR1 LGHNT, CDR2 FRNRAP. There are 17 residues in the CDR3. Trimming at V came to 0 bases and at J to 5 bases, leaving 10 bases not matched to a gene. CDR3 region: CASGLVEASSGNNEQFF. The CDR3 nucleotides read TGTGCTAGTGGTTTGGTAGAGGCCTCTAGCGGAAACAATGAGCAGTTCTTC.

The V and J genes are TRBV5-4 and TRBJ2-6; 12 bases align to TRBD2. J lost 0 bases, V lost 0 bases, and 1 base had no gene match. The CDR3 contains 18 residues. Germline assignment: CDR1 SGHNT and CDR2 YYREEE (reference sequence). The CDR3 sequence is CASSLGLAGVSGANVLTF. CDR3 coding DNA: TGTGCCAGCAGCTTGGGACTAGCGGGGGTCTCTGGGGCCAACGTCCTGACTTTC.

This chain links TRBV2 with TRBJ1-2; no clear D gene. The germline V gene encodes CDR1 SNHLY and CDR2 FYNNEI. Trimming pared 6 bases from V and 7 bases from J, leaving 18 bases between. The CDR3 has 14 amino acids. The CDR3 DNA follows: TGTGCCAGCAGCTCCGGGTCCTGGGCGGGTGGCTACACCTTC. Translating gives CASSSGSWAGGYTF.

This chain connects TRBV6-1 to TRBJ2-1, with a possible D match to TRBD2 (6 bases). This CDR3 region has 13 residues. CDR1 and CDR2 from the germline V gene are MNHNS and SASEGT. Trimming removed 8 bases from V and 5 bases from J, with 13 bases in between. The CDR3 nucleotides are TGTGCCAGCGGGGGGACGGTTGACAATGAGCAGTTCTTC. Encoded protein: CASGGTVDNEQFF.

The chain uses TRBV29-1 and TRBJ2-7; 10 nucleotides match TRBD1. Germline-derived CDR1 and CDR2 are SQVTM and ANQGSEA. With 6 bases clipped from V and 6 bases from J, the junction kept 11 bases outside the gene matches. CDR3 size: 14 residues. CDR3 DNA: TGCAGCGTGGAAACAGGGACAGGGGTGGGCGAGCAGTACTTC. Translated: CSVETGTGVGEQYF.

This sequence joins TRBV9 and TRBJ2-1, with TRBD2 matching over 10 bases. The CDR3 runs 15 residues. Germline assignment: CDR1 SGDLS and CDR2 YYNGEE. Unmatched junction bases numbered 7, after V lost 4 bases and J lost 6 bases. Here the CDR3 reads CASSPGLAVGNEQFF. The DNA of the CDR3 is TGTGCCAGCAGCCCTGGACTAGCGGTGGGCAATGAGCAGTTCTTC.

The J gene is TRBJ1-4, the V gene TRBV5-1; D may be TRBD1 (5 bases). Germline assignment: CDR1 SGHRS and CDR2 YFSETQ. This CDR3 contains 16 residues. V shed 4 bases and J shed 8 bases, with 21 bases lying between them. CDR3 nucleotides: TGCGCCAGCAGCCCGGGACTGGGTGAGCCTACCGAAAAACTGTTTTTT. This encodes CASSPGLGEPTEKLFF.

This rearrangement joins TRBV4-1 to TRBJ2-5, with D possibly being TRBD1 or TRBD2 (6 bases each). Trimming shortened V by 0 bases and J by 1 base, and 12 bases separated the two germline ends. The CDR3 consists of 16 residues. Per germline, CDR1 MGHRA and CDR2 YSYEKL. The CDR3, as DNA: TGCGCCAGCAGCCAAGACAGGGGACTCGGCCAAGAGACCCAGTACTTC. Protein: CASSQDRGLGQETQYF.

The rearrangement links TRBV5-4 to TRBJ2-5; a weak D match, TRBD2 (7 bases). The CDR3 is 16 amino acids. V was pared by 7 bases and J by 0 bases, with 19 bases between. Germline V gives CDR1 SGHNT, CDR2 YYREEE (reference sequence). The CDR3 reads CASSLQRGAHQETQYF. The CDR3 DNA sequence: TGTGCCAGCTCCCTACAACGGGGGGCCCACCAAGAGACCCAGTACTTC.

This clone was observed a handful of times. The chain couples TRBV7-9 to TRBJ2-5; 7 nucleotides match TRBD2. The last part of the DNA fits TRBJ2-7 better; the J call may be wrong. Looked up from germline, CDR1 is SEHNR and CDR2 is FQNEAQ (reference sequence). The CDR3 sequence is 14 residues long. The CDR3 sequence is CASRSTSESYEQYF. The CDR3 nucleotides read TGTGCCAGCAGGTCCACTAGCGAATCCTACGAGCAGTACTTC.

Notes on this clone: Other DNA sequences in this sample translate to the same CDR3. The genes are TRBV6-6 and TRBJ1-6; 7 positions match TRBD1. J gave up 13 bases and V 6 bases, and 12 bases lay outside the gene matches. This CDR3 spans 14 amino acids. The V gene's germline CDR1 is MNHNY and CDR2 SVGAGI (reference sequence). CDR3 in DNA: TGTGCCAGCAGGACACAGGGGCAGTTATCCCCCCTCCACTTT. It translates to CASRTQGQLSPLHF.

This chain joins TRBV7-9 and TRBJ2-1; D is perhaps TRBD1 (6 bases). Deletions cut 5 bases from V and 7 bases from J, with 15 bases between. CDR1 is SEHNR and CDR2 is FQNEAQ in the germline V gene (reference sequence). This CDR3 has 14 residues. CDR3 region: CASSAPWTANEQFF. The CDR3, as DNA: TGTGCCAGCAGCGCCCCATGGACAGCAAATGAGCAGTTCTTC.

This clone has more than one count but fewer than ten. This sequence joins TRBV5-1 and TRBJ2-3, with 10 bases aligning to TRBD2. The germline V gene encodes CDR1 SGHRS and CDR2 YFSETQ. V was clipped by 7 bases and J by 6 bases; unmatched bases: 11. The CDR3 runs 15 residues. The CDR3 sequence: CASGPGTSVFDTQYF. The CDR3 bases are TGCGCCAGCGGCCCCGGGACTAGCGTTTTCGATACGCAGTATTTT.

The J gene is TRBJ2-3, the V gene TRBV2; weak D call: TRBD2 (6 bases). V lost 6 bases, J lost 0 bases, and 10 bases lay in between. The CDR3 sequence is 14 residues long. The V gene's germline CDR1 is SNHLY and CDR2 FYNNEI. The CDR3, as DNA: TGTGCCAGCAGGAGACTAGTCAGCACAGATACGCAGTATTTT. Residues: CASRRLVSTDTQYF. The full variable domain, completed using reference TRBV2 and TRBJ2-3, is EPEVTQTPSHQVTQMGQEVILRCVPISNHLYFYWYRQILGQKVEFLVSFYNNEISEKSEIFDDQFSVERPDGSNFTLKIRSTKLEDSAMYFCASRRLVSTDTQYFGPGTRLTVL.

This chain joins TRBV4-1 and TRBJ1-2; possibly TRBD1 for D (6 bases). Per the germline V gene, CDR1 is MGHRA and CDR2 is YSYEKL. The CDR3 extends over 17 amino acids. Trimming took off 2 bases at V and 0 bases at J, with 16 bases between the two ends. The chain's CDR3 is CASSQPTGSLSNYGYTF. The CDR3 DNA sequence: TGCGCCAGCAGCCAACCAACAGGGTCCCTCTCTAACTATGGCTACACCTTC.

A note on this clone: At one end the junction does not follow the germline gene, possibly because of a read error. The V gene is TRBV6-5, the J gene TRBJ2-1, with a possible D match to TRBD1 (5 bases). Germline lookup yields CDR1 MNHEY and CDR2 SVGAGI. CDR3 length: 14 residues. CDR3 nucleotide sequence: TGTGCCAGCAGCTACTCAGGGATTTACAATGAGCAGTTCTTC. It specifies CASSYSGIYNEQFF.

The V gene is TRBV2, the J gene TRBJ1-1, with TRBD1 as a possible D gene (5 bases). V lost 2 bases to trimming and J lost 0 bases, with 7 bases between them. The germline V gene has CDR1 SNHLY and CDR2 FYNNEI. The CDR3 sequence is 14 residues long. CDR3 protein: CASSEPTVNTEAFF. The CDR3 bases are TGTGCCAGCAGTGAACCGACAGTGAACACTGAAGCTTTCTTT.

The chain employs TRBV5-1 and TRBJ1-2; no firm D call. Germline CDR1 is SGHRS and CDR2 is YFSETQ. Trimming took off 0 bases at V and 5 bases at J, with 2 bases between the two ends. This CDR3 has 11 residues. The CDR3 loop reads CASSLGYGYTF. The CDR3 DNA reads as TGCGCCAGCAGCTTGGGGTATGGCTACACCTTC.

This sequence joins TRBV7-3 and TRBJ2-2, with a weak D call TRBD1 (5 bases). Germline V gene data show CDR1 as SGHTA and CDR2 as FQGTGA. The CDR3 totals 13 residues. V was pared by 4 bases and J by 4 bases, with 7 bases between. CDR3 amino acids: CASSSRGTGELFF. The CDR3 DNA follows: TGTGCCAGCAGCTCTAGGGGCACCGGGGAGCTGTTTTTT.

This clone was recorded a few times. The gene calls are TRBV6-1 and TRBJ1-3; D uncertain. The CDR3 runs to 15 residues. The V and J ends lost 4 bases and 0 bases respectively, with 10 bases between them. Germline V gene lookup returns CDR1 MNHNS and CDR2 SASEGT. CDR3 in DNA: TGTGCCAGCAGTGCCCTTTATAACTCTGGAAACACCATATATTTT. This gives the protein CASSALYNSGNTIYF.

V gene TRBV27 combines with J gene TRBJ2-5, with D maybe TRBD2 (6 bases). This CDR3 comprises 16 residues. Germline CDR1 MNHEY, CDR2 SMNVEV (reference sequence). Trimming shortened V by 2 bases and J by 5 bases, and 18 bases separated the two germline ends. DNA of the CDR3: TGTGCCAGCAGTTTAAAGGGGAGCGGAGGGGCTGAGACCCAGTACTTC. As protein: CASSLKGSGGAETQYF.

The V and J genes are TRBV5-3 and TRBJ1-6; D is ambiguous. TRBV5-3 has ORF status, its function being uncertain. This CDR3 region has 14 residues. The V and J ends lost 4 bases and 10 bases respectively, with 15 bases between them. The CDR3 spells CARSHRKSFSPLHF. The CDR3 bases are TGTGCCAGAAGCCATCGGAAAAGTTTCTCACCCCTCCACTTT.

Only a few counts were recorded for this clone. The J gene is TRBJ1-1, the V gene TRBV28; no clear D gene. The germline V gene has CDR1 MDHEN and CDR2 SYDVKM. Trimming shortened V by 6 bases and J by 6 bases, and 11 bases separated the two germline ends. CDR3 length equals 12 residues. CDR3 amino acids: CASRRDLSEAFF. For the CDR3, the DNA is TGTGCCAGCAGGAGGGATTTGTCTGAAGCTTTCTTT. Full variable domain (remainder filled in from reference TRBV28 and TRBJ1-1): DVKVTQSSRYLVKRTGEKVFLECVQDMDHENMFWYRQDPGLGLRLIYFSYDVKMKEKGDIPEGYSVSREKKERFSLILESASTNQTSMYLCASRRDLSEAFFGQGTRLTVV.

This sequence joins TRBV19 and TRBJ2-2; 9 positions agree with TRBD1. The V gene's germline CDR1 is LNHDA and CDR2 SQIVND (reference sequence). The CDR3 length is 15 residues. J gave up 4 bases and V 5 bases, and 5 bases lay outside the gene matches. This chain's CDR3 is CASSLGQGTTGELFF. In DNA form, the CDR3 reads TGTGCCAGTAGTCTGGGACAGGGTACCACCGGGGAGCTGTTTTTT.